This is a list of T cell receptor beta chains from one sample in a study of T cell responses to AZD1222 COVID-19 vaccine. Clones were sequenced by immunoSEQ multiplex PCR, and TCRdb holds only the in-frame ones, with some missing. The sample shows 100,000 to 150,000 clones, approximately 85% of them seen only once. The sample here was peripheral blood, taken on day 0 of AZD1222 vaccination. Receptors were obtained from an adult in good health. Both conserved end residues are part of each CDR3. The D gene is left open where the match is weak. Rows give clone size only sometimes, using once, few, many, or a class for an expanded clone.

V: TRBV7-2
size: once
J: TRBJ2-2
D: -
CDR3: CASSLGRGNTGELFF
DNA: TGTGCCAGCAGCTTAGGGAGAGGGAACACCGGGGAGCTGTTTTTT

V: TRBV11-3
size: -
J: TRBJ2-5
D: -
CDR3: CASSSGTVQETQYF
DNA: TGTGCCAGCAGCTCGGGGACTGTTCAAGAGACCCAGTACTTC

V: TRBV27
size: -
J: TRBJ2-7
D: -
CDR3: CASSTRGLYRNEQYF
DNA: TGTGCCAGCTCAACCCGGGGCCTTTACAGGAACGAGCAGTACTTC

V: TRBV5-1
size: few
J: TRBJ2-7
D: -
CDR3: CASSLAEGWPGEQYF
DNA: TGCGCCAGCAGCTTGGCCGAGGGTTGGCCCGGCGAGCAGTACTTC

V: TRBV14
size: -
J: TRBJ1-4
D: -
CDR3: CASSPRTDGKLFF
DNA: TGTGCCAGCAGCCCCAGGACAGACGGTAAACTGTTTTTT

V: TRBV7-8
size: -
J: TRBJ1-6
D: -
CDR3: CASSLRRVENSPLHF
DNA: TGTGCCAGCTCATTAAGGAGGGTGGAGAATTCACCCCTCCACTTT

V: TRBV9
size: -
J: TRBJ1-2
D: TRBD1
CDR3: CASSSLYRDSYGYTF
DNA: TGTGCCAGCAGCTCCCTCTACCGGGACAGTTATGGCTACACCTTC

V: TRBV5-6
size: -
J: TRBJ2-2
D: -
CDR3: CASSFRRINTGELFF
DNA: TGTGCCAGCAGCTTTAGGCGGATCAACACCGGGGAGCTGTTTTTT

V: TRBV11-2
size: -
J: TRBJ2-2
D: -
CDR3: CASSLVFSRTPGELFF
DNA: TGTGCCAGCAGCTTAGTCTTCTCCCGAACGCCCGGGGAGCTGTTTTTT

V: TRBV14
size: -
J: TRBJ2-7
D: -
CDR3: CASSQVGGQAYEQYF
DNA: TGTGCCAGCAGCCAGGTGGGGGGGCAGGCATACGAGCAGTACTTC

V: TRBV5-1
size: -
J: TRBJ2-7
D: -
CDR3: CASSLGPEVYEQYF
DNA: TGCGCCAGCAGCTTGGGTCCAGAAGTCTACGAGCAGTACTTC

V: TRBV7-6
size: -
J: TRBJ1-5
D: -
CDR3: CASSGGANQPQHF
DNA: TGTGCCAGCAGCGGGGGGGCCAATCAGCCCCAGCATTTT

V: TRBV7-9
size: once
J: TRBJ2-5
D: -
CDR3: CASRSQDGGKETQYF
DNA: TGTGCCAGCCGCTCACAGGACGGTGGGAAAGAGACCCAGTACTTC

V: TRBV5-1
size: -
J: TRBJ2-3
D: TRBD2
CDR3: CASSSASGIKTDTQYF
DNA: TGCGCCAGCAGCTCCGCTAGCGGGATCAAGACAGATACGCAGTATTTT

V: TRBV7-9
size: once
J: TRBJ2-2
D: -
CDR3: CASSLWLSGTGELFF
DNA: TGTGCCAGCAGCTTATGGCTATCCGGCACCGGGGAGCTGTTTTTT

V: TRBV27
size: -
J: TRBJ1-1
D: -
CDR3: CASSSGGSMNTEAFF
DNA: TGTGCCAGCAGTTCCGGGGGTTCGATGAACACTGAAGCTTTCTTT

V: TRBV2
size: once
J: TRBJ2-3
D: -
CDR3: CASSEGARGTQYF
DNA: TGTGCCAGCAGTGAAGGAGCTCGGGGGACGCAGTATTTT

V: TRBV7-6
size: once
J: TRBJ2-5
D: TRBD2
CDR3: CASGLGVLAGEETQYF
DNA: TGTGCCAGCGGGCTGGGCGTACTAGCGGGGGAAGAGACCCAGTACTTC

V: TRBV4-3
size: -
J: TRBJ2-1
D: TRBD2
CDR3: CASSPTSGNDGEQFF
DNA: TGCGCCAGCAGCCCGACTAGCGGGAATGACGGTGAGCAGTTCTTC

V: TRBV18
size: -
J: TRBJ1-4
D: -
CDR3: CASSPLPGSLNEKLFF
DNA: TGTGCCAGCTCACCACTTCCAGGGAGCCTTAATGAAAAACTGTTTTTT

V: TRBV6-5
size: -
J: TRBJ1-1
D: -
CDR3: CASSTGTRNTEAFF
DNA: TGTGCCAGCAGTACAGGGACTCGGAACACTGAAGCTTTCTTT

V: TRBV28
size: -
J: TRBJ2-3
D: TRBD2
CDR3: CASSLFYSGVSTDTQYF
DNA: TGTGCCAGCAGTTTATTCTATAGCGGGGTGAGCACAGATACGCAGTATTTT

V: TRBV3-1/TRBV3-2
size: -
J: TRBJ2-7
D: -
CDR3: CASSAQVGPEQYF
DNA: TGTGCCAGCAGCGCCCAGGTTGGGCCGGAGCAGTACTTC

V: TRBV19
size: -
J: TRBJ2-2
D: -
CDR3: CASSTITTGELFF
DNA: TGTGCCAGTAGTACGATCACCACCGGGGAGCTGTTTTTT

V: TRBV28
size: -
J: TRBJ1-2
D: -
CDR3: CASSPAGTSGYTF
DNA: TGTGCCAGCAGCCCGGCGGGTACGTCTGGCTACACCTTC

V: TRBV28
size: -
J: TRBJ2-1
D: TRBD2
CDR3: CASRSDGTSDPGGNEQFF
DNA: TGTGCCAGCAGATCAGATGGGACTAGCGACCCAGGGGGCAATGAGCAGTTCTTC

V: TRBV29-1
size: -
J: TRBJ1-2
D: -
CDR3: CSVGGGNYGYTF
DNA: TGCAGCGTTGGAGGCGGGAACTATGGCTACACCTTC

V: TRBV28
size: -
J: TRBJ1-5
D: -
CDR3: CASSYGSNQPQHF
DNA: TGTGCCAGCAGCTACGGTTCTAACCAGCCCCAGCATTTT

V: TRBV7-6
size: few
J: TRBJ1-5
D: TRBD1
CDR3: CASSVGQGGNQPQHF
DNA: TGTGCCAGCAGCGTCGGACAGGGAGGGAATCAGCCCCAGCATTTT